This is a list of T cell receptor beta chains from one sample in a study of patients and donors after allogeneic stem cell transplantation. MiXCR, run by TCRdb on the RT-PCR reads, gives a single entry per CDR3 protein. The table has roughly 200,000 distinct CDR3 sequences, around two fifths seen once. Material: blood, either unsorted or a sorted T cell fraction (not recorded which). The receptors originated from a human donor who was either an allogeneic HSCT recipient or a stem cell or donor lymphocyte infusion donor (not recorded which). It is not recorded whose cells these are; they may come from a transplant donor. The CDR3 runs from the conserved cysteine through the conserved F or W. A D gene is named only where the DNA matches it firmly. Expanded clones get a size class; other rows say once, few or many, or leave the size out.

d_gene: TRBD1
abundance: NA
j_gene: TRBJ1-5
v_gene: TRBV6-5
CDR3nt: TGTGCCAGCAGACGACAGGGGAACAATCAGCCCCAGCATTTT
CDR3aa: CASRRQGNNQPQHF

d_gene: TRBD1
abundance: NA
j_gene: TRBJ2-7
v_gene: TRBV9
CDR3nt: TGTGCCAGCAGCGTAGAGGGGGCTTACTACGAGCAGTACTTC
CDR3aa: CASSVEGAYYEQYF

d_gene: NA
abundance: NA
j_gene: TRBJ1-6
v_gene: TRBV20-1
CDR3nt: TGCAGTGCGCCAATGGGGGCCGGGGTTAATTCACCCCTCCACTTT
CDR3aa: CSAPMGAGVNSPLHF

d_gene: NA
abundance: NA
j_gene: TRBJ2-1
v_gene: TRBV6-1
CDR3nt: TGTGCCAGCAGTGTCGACAGCTACAATGAGCAGTTCTTC
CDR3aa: CASSVDSYNEQFF

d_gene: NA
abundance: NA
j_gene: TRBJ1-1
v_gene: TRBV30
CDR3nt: TGTGCCTGGGAAAGAGGAGGAGGTAGAGACACTGAAGCTTTCTTT
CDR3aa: CAWERGGGRDTEAFF

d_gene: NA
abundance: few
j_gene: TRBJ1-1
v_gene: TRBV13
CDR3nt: TGTGCCAGCAGCTTCCTAATGAACACTGAAGCTTTCTTT
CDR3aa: CASSFLMNTEAFF

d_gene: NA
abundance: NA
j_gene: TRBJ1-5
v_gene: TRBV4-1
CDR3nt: TGCGCCAGCAGCCGGTCAGGGGCAGGGGATCAGCCCCAGCATTTT
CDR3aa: CASSRSGAGDQPQHF

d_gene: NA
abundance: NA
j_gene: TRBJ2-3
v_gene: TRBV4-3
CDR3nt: TGCGCCAGCAGCCAAGCTAGGGGCCGAGGAGATACGCAGTATTTT
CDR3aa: CASSQARGRGDTQYF

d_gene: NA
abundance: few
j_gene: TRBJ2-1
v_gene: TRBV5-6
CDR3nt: TGTGCCAGCAGTCTAGGATCAGGTGAGCAGTTCTTC
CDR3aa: CASSLGSGEQFF

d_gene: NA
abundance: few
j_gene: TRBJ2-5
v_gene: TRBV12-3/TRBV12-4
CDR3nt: TGTGCCAGCACCTCTGACCAAGAGACCCAGTACTTC
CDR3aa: CASTSDQETQYF

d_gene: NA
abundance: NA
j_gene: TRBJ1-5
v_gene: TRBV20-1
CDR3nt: TGCAGTGCTAGTAACCTTAGCACGTTCTATAGCAATCAGCCCCAGCATTTT
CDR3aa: CSASNLSTFYSNQPQHF

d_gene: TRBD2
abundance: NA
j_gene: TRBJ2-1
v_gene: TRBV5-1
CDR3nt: TGCGCCAGCAGCTTGGACCTAGCGGGGAATTATCAGTGGGGTGAGCAGTTCTTC
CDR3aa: CASSLDLAGNYQWGEQFF

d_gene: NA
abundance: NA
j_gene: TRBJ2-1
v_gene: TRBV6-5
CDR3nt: TGTGCCAGCAGTTCCCCCGGGGGTCGGTACAATGAGCAGTTCTTC
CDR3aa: CASSSPGGRYNEQFF

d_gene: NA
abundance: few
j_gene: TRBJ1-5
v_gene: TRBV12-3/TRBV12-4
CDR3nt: TGTGCCAGCAGTTTTGCAGGAGTCAATCAGCCCCAGCATTTT
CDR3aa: CASSFAGVNQPQHF

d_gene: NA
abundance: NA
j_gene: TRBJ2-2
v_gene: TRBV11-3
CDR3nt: TGTGCCAGCAGCCCCCTGAGGGGGTTTAGCGGGGAGCTGTTTTTT
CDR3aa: CASSPLRGFSGELFF

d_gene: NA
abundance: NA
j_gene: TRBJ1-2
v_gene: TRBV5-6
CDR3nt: TGTGCCAGCAGCTTGGGGACGCTACGAAAGGGCTATGGCTACACCTTC
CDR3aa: CASSLGTLRKGYGYTF

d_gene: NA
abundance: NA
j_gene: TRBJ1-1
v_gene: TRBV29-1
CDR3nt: TGCAGCGCGACAGACACCATGAACACTGAAGCTTTCTTT
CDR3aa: CSATDTMNTEAFF

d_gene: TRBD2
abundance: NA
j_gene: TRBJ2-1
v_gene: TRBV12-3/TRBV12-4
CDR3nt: TGTGCCCTAGCGGGAGTGAACAATGAGCAGTTCTTC
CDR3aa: CALAGVNNEQFF

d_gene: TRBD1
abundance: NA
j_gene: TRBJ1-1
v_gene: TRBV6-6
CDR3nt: TGTGCCAGCAGTAGCCCGACAGGGGGTGTAGCTTTCTTT
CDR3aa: CASSSPTGGVAFF

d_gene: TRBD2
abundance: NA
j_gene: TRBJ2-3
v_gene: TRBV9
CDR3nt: TGTGCCAGCAGCCCCCCGCTGACGGGAGGGCCCACAGATACGCAGTATTTT
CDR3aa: CASSPPLTGGPTDTQYF

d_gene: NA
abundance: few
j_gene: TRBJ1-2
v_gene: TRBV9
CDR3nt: TGTGCCAGCAGCGTTGAGGACGACGCAAGGGGCTACACCTTC
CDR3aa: CASSVEDDARGYTF

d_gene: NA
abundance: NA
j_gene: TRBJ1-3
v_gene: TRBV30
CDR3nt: TGTGCCTGGAGTCCGTCATTAGGTAGAAACACCATATATTTT
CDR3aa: CAWSPSLGRNTIYF

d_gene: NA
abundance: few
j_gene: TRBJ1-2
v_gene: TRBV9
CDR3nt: TGTGCCAGCAGCGTAGGGAGAACAGATGAGTCCCCAACGGGGGGCTACACCTTC
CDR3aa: CASSVGRTDESPTGGYTF

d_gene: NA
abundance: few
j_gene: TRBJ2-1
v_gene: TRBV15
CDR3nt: TGTGCCACCAGCTCAACGTTCGAGCGTAATGAGCAGTTCTTC
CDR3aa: CATSSTFERNEQFF

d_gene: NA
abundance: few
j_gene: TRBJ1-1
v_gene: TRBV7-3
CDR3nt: TGTGCCAGCAGCCTATATTCCGGGAGCAACACTGAAGCTTTCTTT
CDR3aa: CASSLYSGSNTEAFF

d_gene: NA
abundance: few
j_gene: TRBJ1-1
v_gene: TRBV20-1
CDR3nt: TGCAGTGCCACGACAGATGAAGCTTTCTTT
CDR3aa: CSATTDEAFF

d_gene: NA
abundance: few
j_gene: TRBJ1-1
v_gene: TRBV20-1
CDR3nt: TGCAGTGCTAGATTGGGCACTGAAGCTTTCTTT
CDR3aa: CSARLGTEAFF

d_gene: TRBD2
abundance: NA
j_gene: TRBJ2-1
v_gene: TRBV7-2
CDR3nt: TGTGCCAGCAGCTTTTGGACTAGCGGGAGAGCCCACAATGAGCAGTTCTTC
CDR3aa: CASSFWTSGRAHNEQFF

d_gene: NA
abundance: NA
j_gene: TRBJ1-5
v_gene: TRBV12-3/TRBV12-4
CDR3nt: TGTGCCAGCAGTTTTCGCGAGACAAGTTACAATAGCAATCAGCCCCAGCATTTT
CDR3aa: CASSFRETSYNSNQPQHF